The present entry profiles one T cell receptor (beta chain) with its context. No antigen is known for it. The ends were cut back, 0 bases at V and 4 bases at J, with 18 bases in the middle. Per germline, CDR1 LGHNT and CDR2 FRNRAP. The CDR3 consists of 18 residues. This sample stems from a study of identical twins. In TCRdb, the 5' RACE reads were re-called with MiXCR into one record per CDR3 protein. Here the sample spans about 920,000 distinct CDR3 sequences, approximately 13% being singletons. General study findings and limits: Cord blood beta clonotypes present at high abundance carried fewer insertions; no such pattern appeared in memory repertoires.

The data were also submitted as part of a second study, on yellow fever vaccine responses in identical twins.

This receptor was taken from a woman in her late teens or twenties in good health. Sequences were obtained from PBMCs. This rearrangement joins TRBV12-5 to TRBJ2-2; D may be TRBD1 or TRBD2 (6 bases each). Here the CDR3 DNA reads TGTGCTAGTGGTTTGGTACCTAAACAGGGACTTTCCACCGGGGAGCTGTTTTTT. Translation: CASGLVPKQGLSTGELFF.